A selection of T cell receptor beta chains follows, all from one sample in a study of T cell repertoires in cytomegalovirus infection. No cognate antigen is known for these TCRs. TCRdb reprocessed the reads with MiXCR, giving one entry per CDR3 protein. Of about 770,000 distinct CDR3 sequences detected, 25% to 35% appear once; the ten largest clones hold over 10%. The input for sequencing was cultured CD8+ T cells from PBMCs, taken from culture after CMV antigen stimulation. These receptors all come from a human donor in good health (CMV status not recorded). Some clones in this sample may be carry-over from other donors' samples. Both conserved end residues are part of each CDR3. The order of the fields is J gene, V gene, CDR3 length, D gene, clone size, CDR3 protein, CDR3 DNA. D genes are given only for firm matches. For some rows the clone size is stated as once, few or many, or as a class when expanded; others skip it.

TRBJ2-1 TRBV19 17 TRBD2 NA CASNPGGSNRFYNEQFF TGTGCCAGTAATCCCGGGGGGTCGAATCGGTTCTACAATGAGCAGTTCTTC
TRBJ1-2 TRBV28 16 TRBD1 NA CASTLLPGTGRYGYTF TGTGCCAGCACCCTCCTACCTGGGACAGGGCGCTATGGCTACACCTTC
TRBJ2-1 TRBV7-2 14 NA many CASSLGPGWDEQFF TGTGCCAGCAGCTTAGGTCCGGGGTGGGATGAGCAGTTCTTC
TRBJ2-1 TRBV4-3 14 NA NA CASSPRAATDEQFF TGCGCCAGCAGCCCCCGGGCTGCGACGGATGAGCAGTTCTTC
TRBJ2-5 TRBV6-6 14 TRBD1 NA CASRSGQAQETQYF TGTGCCAGCAGATCGGGACAGGCCCAAGAGACCCAGTACTTC
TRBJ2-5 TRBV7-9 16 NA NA CASSLVGDRVQETQYF TGTGCCAGCAGCTTAGTGGGCGACAGAGTCCAAGAGACCCAGTACTTC
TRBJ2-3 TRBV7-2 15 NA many CASSLGQRVGDTQYF TGTGCCAGCAGCCTAGGACAGCGCGTTGGAGATACGCAGTATTTT
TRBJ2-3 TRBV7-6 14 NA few CATGSGSSTDTQYF TGTGCCACCGGGAGCGGGTCTAGCACAGATACGCAGTATTTT
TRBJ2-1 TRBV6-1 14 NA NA CASSESTGFNEQFF TGTGCCAGCAGTGAAAGCACAGGGTTCAATGAGCAGTTCTTC
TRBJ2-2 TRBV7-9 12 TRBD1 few CATGTGHGELFF TGTGCCACCGGGACAGGGCACGGGGAGCTGTTTTTT
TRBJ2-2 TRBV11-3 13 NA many CASSLRGAGELFF TGTGCCAGCAGCCTCAGGGGTGCCGGGGAGCTGTTTTTT
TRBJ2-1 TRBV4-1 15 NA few CASSQEGGPYNEQFF TGCGCCAGCAGCCAAGAGGGGGGGCCCTACAATGAGCAGTTCTTC
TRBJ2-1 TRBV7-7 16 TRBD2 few CASSPAGPMPYNEQFF TGTGCTAGCAGCCCAGCGGGGCCAATGCCCTACAATGAGCAGTTCTTC
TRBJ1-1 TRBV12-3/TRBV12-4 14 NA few CASSPRQDHTEAFF TGTGCCAGCAGTCCCAGACAGGACCACACTGAAGCTTTCTTT
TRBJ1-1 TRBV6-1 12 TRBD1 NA CASSRTGGEAFF TGTGCCAGCAGTCGGACAGGGGGAGAAGCTTTCTTT
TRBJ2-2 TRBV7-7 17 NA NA CASSAFDREGGTGELFF TGTGCTAGCAGCGCCTTCGACAGGGAGGGTGGCACCGGGGAGCTGTTTTTT
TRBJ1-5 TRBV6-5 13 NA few CASSYNVGQPQHF TGTGCCAGCAGTTACAACGTAGGGCAGCCCCAGCATTTT
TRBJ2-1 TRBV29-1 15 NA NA CSVEPYRSSYNEQFF TGCAGCGTTGAACCTTACAGGAGCTCCTACAATGAGCAGTTCTTC
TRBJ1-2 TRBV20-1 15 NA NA CSALSRLTLGDGYTF TGCAGTGCCCTTAGCCGTCTAACCCTGGGGGATGGCTACACCTTC
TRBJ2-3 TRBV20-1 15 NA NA CSARPLESWTDTQYF TGCAGTGCTAGACCTCTCGAGAGTTGGACAGATACGCAGTATTTT
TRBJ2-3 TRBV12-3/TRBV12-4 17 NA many CASSFLTTLRSTDTQYF TGTGCCAGCAGTTTCCTGACGACCCTTAGAAGCACAGATACGCAGTATTTT
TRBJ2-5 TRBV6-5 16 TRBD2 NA CASSYSLAGPGETQYF TGTGCCAGCAGTTACTCGCTAGCGGGGCCTGGTGAGACCCAGTACTTC
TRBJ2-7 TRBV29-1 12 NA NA CSVRDGDYEQYF TGCAGCGTCCGGGACGGAGACTACGAGCAGTACTTC
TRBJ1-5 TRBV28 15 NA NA CASSLSAQGRQPQHF TGTGCCAGCAGTTTATCGGCACAGGGAAGGCAGCCCCAGCATTTT
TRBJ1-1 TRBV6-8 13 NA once CASSYAHNTEAFF TGTGCCAGCAGTTACGCCCACAACACTGAAGCTTTCTTT
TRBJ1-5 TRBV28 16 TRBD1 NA CASSFLFLTGRQPQHF TGTGCCAGCAGTTTTTTATTTTTGACAGGGCGTCAGCCCCAGCATTTT
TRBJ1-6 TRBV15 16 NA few CATSRDRRGSNSPLHF TGTGCCACCAGCAGAGATCGTCGGGGCTCCAATTCACCCCTCCACTTT
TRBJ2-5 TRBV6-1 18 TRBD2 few CASSEALGSGGAPETQYF TGTGCCAGCAGTGAAGCTCTGGGTAGCGGGGGCGCCCCCGAGACCCAGTACTTC
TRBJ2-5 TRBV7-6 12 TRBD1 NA CASSFPWDSAYF TGTGCCAGCAGCTTTCCCTGGGACAGTGCGTACTTC
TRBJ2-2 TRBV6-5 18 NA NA CASSYGVAGPANTGELFF TGTGCCAGCAGTTACGGGGTGGCGGGACCAGCGAACACCGGGGAGCTGTTTTTT
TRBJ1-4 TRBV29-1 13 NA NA CSVGGGANEKLFF TGCAGCGTTGGGGGGGGAGCTAATGAAAAACTGTTTTTT
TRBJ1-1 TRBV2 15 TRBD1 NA CASSWTGAMNAEAFF TGTGCCAGCAGTTGGACAGGAGCCATGAACGCTGAAGCTTTCTTT
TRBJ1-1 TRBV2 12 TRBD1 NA CASIGGGAEAFF TGTGCCAGCATCGGAGGGGGCGCAGAAGCTTTCTTT